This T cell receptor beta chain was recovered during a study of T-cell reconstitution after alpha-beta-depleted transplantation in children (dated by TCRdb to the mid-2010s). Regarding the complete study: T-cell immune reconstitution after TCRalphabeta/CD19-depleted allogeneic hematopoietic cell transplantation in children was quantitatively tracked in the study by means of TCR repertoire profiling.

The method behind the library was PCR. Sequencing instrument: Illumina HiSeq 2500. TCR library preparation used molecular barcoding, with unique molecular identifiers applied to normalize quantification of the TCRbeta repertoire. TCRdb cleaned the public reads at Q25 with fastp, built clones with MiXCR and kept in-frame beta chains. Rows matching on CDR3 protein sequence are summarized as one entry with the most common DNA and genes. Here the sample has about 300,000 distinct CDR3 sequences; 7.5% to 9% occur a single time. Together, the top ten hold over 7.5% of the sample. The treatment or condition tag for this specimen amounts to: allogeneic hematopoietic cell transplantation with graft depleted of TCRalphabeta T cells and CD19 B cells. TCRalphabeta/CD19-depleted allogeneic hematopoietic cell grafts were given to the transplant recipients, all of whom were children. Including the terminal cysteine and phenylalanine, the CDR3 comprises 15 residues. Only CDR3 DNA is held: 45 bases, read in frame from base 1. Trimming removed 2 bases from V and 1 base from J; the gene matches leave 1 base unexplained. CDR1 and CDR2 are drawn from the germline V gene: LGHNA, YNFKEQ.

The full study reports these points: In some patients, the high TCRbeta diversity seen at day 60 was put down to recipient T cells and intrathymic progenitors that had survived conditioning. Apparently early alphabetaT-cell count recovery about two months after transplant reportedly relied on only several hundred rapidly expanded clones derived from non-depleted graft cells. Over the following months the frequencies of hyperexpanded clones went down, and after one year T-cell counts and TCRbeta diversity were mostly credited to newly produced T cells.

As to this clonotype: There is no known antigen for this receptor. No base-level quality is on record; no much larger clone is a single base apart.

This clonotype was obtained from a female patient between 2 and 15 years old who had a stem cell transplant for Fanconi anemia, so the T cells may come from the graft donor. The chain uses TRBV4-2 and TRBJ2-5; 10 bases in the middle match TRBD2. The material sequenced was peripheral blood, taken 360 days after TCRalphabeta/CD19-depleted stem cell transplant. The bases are TGTGCCAGCAGCCAAACTAGCGGGGCCCAAGAGACCCAGTACTTC. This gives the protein CASSQTSGAQETQYF.